The sequence of this T cell receptor beta chain was determined in a study of T cell repertoires in cytomegalovirus infection. Across the whole study: HLA-C-restricted CMV epitopes, recently identified, and well-studied HLA-B-restricted ones were used by the study. Indicated by public TCR beta signatures were CMV infection and matching HLA type.

Findings of the study overall: HLA-C-restricted TCR beta clonotypes specific for CMV led the ex vivo response. The study identified carriers of CMV plus the relevant HLA from cumulative public TCR beta family frequency.

One entry per CDR3 protein results from TCRdb running MiXCR on the reads. The data show roughly 180,000 distinct CDR3 sequences, about a fifth seen once. This clonotype was found many times. Its cognate antigen is unknown. V was trimmed by 1 base and J by 1 base, leaving 7 bases between them. CDR3 size: 14 residues. Germline CDR1 reads MDHEN; CDR2 reads SYDVKM. The sequences come from CD8+ T cells from cultured PBMCs, collected from culture after CMV antigen stimulation. This chain links TRBV28 with TRBJ1-1, with D unresolved. The source of this sequence is a human donor in good health (CMV status not recorded). Some clones in this sample may be carry-over from other donors' samples. The CDR3 sequence is CASSLFSPNTEAFF. CDR3 coding DNA: TGTGCCAGCAGTTTATTTAGCCCGAACACTGAAGCTTTCTTT.